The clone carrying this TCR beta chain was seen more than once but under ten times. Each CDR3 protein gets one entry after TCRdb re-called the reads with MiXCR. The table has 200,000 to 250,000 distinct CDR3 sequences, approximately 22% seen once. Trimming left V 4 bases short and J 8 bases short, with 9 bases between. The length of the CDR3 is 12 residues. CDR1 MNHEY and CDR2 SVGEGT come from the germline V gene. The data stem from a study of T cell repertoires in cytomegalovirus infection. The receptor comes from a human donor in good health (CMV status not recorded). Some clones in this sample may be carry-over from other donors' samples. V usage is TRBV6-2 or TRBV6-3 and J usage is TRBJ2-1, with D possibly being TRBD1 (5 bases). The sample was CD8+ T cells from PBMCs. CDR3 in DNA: TGTGCCAGCAGTTGGGGCGTGGATGAGCAGTTCTTC. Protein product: CASSWGVDEQFF.